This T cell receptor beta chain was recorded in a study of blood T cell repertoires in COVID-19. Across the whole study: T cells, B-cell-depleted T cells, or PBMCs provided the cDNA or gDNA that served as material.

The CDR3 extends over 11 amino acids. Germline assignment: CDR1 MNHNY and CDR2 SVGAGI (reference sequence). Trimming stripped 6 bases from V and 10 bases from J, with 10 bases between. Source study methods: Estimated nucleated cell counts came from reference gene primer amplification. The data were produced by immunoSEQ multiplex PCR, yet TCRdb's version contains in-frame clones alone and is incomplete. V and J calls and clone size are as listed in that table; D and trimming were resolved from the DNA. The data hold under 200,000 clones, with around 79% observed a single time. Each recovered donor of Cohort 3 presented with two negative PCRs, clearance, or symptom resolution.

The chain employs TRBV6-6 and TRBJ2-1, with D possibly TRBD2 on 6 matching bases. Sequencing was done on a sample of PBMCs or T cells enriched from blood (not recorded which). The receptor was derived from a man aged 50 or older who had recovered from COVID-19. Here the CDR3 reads CASSNLAEQFF. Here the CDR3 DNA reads TGTGCCAGCAGCAATCTAGCGGAGCAGTTCTTC.